This T cell receptor (beta chain) was retrieved from a study of early T cells in non-severe SARS-CoV-2 infection. Study-wide context: Sequenced material consisted of bulk RNA (from unsorted whole blood), and chains were unpaired.

As part of library construction, unique molecular identifiers were attached to individual cDNA molecules. TCRdb called the 5' RACE reads again in MiXCR, with one record for every CDR3 protein. The sample has over 55,000 distinct CDR3 sequences; roughly 12% are singletons. This clonotype was seen repeatedly, ten times or more. The antigen is not known. The V gene's germline CDR1 is SQVTM and CDR2 ANQGSEA. V was clipped by 6 bases and J by 4 bases, with 7 bases between them. This CDR3 region has 11 residues. Findings of the study overall: VDJdb matching, biased toward anti-spike CD8 responses, missed private and CD4 specificities.

The TCR sequence derives from an adult who was a healthcare worker with PCR-confirmed SARS-CoV-2 infection or an uninfected control (not recorded which). This chain links TRBV29-1 with TRBJ2-1; D is uncertain. The sequenced sample consisted of whole blood. The CDR3 region is CSVPAYNEQFF. CDR3 sequence (DNA): TGCAGCGTCCCCGCTTACAATGAGCAGTTCTTC.